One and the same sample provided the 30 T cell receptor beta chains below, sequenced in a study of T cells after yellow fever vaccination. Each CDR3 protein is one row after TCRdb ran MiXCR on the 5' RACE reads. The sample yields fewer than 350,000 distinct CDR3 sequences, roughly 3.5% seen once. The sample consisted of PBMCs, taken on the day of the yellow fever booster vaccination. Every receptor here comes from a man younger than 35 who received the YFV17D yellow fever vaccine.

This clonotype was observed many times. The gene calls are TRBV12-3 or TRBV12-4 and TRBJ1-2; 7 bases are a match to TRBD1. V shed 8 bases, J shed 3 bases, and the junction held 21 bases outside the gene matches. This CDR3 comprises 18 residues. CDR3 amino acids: CASGRDWPVRGKDYGYTF. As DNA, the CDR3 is TGTGCCAGCGGTCGGGATTGGCCAGTCAGGGGGAAGGACTATGGCTACACCTTC.

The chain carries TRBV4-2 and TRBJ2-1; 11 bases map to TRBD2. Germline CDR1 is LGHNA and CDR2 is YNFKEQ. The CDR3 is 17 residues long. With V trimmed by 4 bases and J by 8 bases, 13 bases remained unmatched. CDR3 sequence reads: CASSRVRSGGAADEQFF. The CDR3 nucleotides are TGTGCCAGCAGCCGGGTACGTAGCGGGGGGGCCGCGGATGAGCAGTTCTTC.

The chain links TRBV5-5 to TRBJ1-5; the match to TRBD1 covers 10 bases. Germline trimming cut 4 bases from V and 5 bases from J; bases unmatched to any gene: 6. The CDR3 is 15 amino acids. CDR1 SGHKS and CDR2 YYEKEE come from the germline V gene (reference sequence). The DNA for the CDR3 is TGTGCCAGCAGCCGAACCGGACAGGGGGATCAGCCCCAGCATTTT. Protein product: CASSRTGQGDQPQHF. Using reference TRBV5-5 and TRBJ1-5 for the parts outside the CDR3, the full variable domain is DAGVTQSPTHLIKTRGQQVTLRCSPISGHKSVSWYQQVLGQGPQFIFQYYEKEERGRGNFPDRFSARQFPNYSSELNVNALLLGDSALYLCASSRTGQGDQPQHFGDGTRLSIL.

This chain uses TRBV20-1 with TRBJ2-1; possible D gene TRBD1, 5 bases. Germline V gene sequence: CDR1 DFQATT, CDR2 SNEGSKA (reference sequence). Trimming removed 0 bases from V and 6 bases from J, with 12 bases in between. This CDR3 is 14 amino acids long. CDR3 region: CSAREPNRLNEQFF. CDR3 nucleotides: TGCAGTGCTAGAGAGCCGAACAGGCTCAATGAGCAGTTCTTC.

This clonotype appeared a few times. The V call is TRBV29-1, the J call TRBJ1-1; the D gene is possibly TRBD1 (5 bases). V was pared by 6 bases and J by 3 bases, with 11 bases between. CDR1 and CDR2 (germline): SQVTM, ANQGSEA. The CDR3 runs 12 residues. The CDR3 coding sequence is TGCAGCGTCAAAGGGGATTACACTGAAGCTTTCTTT. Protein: CSVKGDYTEAFF.

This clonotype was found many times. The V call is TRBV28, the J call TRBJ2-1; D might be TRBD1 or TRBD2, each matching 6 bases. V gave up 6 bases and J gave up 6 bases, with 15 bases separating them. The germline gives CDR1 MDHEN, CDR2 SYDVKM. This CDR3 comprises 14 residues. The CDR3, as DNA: TGTGCCAGCAGGGCGGGAACAGGGACCAATGAGCAGTTCTTC. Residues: CASRAGTGTNEQFF.

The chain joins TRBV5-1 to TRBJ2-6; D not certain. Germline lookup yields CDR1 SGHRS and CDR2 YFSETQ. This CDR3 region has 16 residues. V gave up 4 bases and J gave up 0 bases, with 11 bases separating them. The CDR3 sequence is CASSPDAFSGANVLTF. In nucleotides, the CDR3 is TGCGCCAGCAGCCCGGACGCCTTCTCTGGGGCCAACGTCCTGACTTTC.

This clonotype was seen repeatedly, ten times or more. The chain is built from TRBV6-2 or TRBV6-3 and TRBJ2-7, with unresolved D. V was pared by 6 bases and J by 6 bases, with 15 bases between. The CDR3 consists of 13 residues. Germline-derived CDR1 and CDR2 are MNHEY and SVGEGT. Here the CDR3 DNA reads TGTGCCAGCAGCCGCACCGATAGGCTCGAGCAGTACGTC. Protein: CASSRTDRLEQYV.

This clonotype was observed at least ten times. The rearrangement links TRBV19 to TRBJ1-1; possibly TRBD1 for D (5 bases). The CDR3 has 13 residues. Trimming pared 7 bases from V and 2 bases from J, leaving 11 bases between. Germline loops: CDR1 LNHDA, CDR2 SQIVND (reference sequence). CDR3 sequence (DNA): TGTGCCAGTAATCGGGACGGAAACACTGAAGCTTTCTTT. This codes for CASNRDGNTEAFF. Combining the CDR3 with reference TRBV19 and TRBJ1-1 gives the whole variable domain DGGITQSPKYLFRKEGQNVTLSCEQNLNHDAMYWYRQDPGQGLRLIYYSQIVNDFQKGDIAEGYSVSREKKESFPLTVTSAQKNPTAFYLCASNRDGNTEAFFGQGTRLTVV.

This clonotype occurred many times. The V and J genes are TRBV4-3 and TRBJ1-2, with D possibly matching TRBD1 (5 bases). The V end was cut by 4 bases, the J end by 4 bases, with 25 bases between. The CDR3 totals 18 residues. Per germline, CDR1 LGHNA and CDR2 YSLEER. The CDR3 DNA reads TGCGCCAGCAGCCCCCCTCCGTCGCAGACCAAGGGACTCTATGGCTACACCTTC. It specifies CASSPPPSQTKGLYGYTF.

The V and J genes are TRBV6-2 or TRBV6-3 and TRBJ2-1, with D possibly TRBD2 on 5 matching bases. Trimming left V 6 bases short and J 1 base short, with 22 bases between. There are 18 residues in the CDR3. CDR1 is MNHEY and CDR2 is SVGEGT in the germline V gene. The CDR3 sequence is CASSLEGGGLMSYNEQFF. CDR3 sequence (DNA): TGTGCCAGCAGCTTAGAGGGTGGCGGACTCATGTCCTACAATGAGCAGTTCTTC.

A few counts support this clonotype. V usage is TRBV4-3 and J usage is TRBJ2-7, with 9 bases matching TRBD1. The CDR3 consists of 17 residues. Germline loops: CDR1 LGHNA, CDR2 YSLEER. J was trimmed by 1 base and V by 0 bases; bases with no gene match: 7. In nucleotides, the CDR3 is TGCGCCAGCAGCCAAGAAGACAGGGGGTCGTCTTCCTACGAGCAGTACTTC. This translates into CASSQEDRGSSSYEQYF.

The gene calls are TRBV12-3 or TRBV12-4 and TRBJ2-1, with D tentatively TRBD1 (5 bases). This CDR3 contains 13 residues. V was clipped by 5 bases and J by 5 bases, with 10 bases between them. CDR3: CASSIGQNNEQFF. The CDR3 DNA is TGTGCCAGCAGTATTGGACAAAACAATGAGCAGTTCTTC.

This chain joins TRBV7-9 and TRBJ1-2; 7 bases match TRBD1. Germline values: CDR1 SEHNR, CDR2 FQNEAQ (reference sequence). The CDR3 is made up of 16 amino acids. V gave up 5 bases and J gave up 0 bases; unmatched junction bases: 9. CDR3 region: CASSPRGQYTNYGYTF. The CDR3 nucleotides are TGTGCCAGCAGCCCACGGGGACAGTATACTAACTATGGCTACACCTTC.

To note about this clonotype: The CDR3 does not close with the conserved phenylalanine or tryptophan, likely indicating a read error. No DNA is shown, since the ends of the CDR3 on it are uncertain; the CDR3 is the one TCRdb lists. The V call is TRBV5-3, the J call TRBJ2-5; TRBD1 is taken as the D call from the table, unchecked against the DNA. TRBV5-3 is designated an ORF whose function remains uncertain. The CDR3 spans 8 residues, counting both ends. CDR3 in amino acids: CAADRWGP.

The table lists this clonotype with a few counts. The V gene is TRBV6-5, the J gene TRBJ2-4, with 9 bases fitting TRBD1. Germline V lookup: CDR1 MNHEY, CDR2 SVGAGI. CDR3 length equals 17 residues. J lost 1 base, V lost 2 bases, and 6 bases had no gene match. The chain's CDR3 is CASSYSGGTGAKNIQYF. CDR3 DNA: TGTGCCAGCAGTTACAGCGGCGGGACAGGGGCCAAAAACATTCAGTACTTC.

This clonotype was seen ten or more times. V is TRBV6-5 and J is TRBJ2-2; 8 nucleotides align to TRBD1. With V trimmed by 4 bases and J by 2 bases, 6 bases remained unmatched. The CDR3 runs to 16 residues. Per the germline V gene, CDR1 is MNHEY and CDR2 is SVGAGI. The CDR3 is CASSSAGGGNTGELFF. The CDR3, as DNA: TGTGCCAGCAGTTCGGCAGGGGGCGGTAACACCGGGGAGCTGTTTTTT.

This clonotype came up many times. The CDR3 loop reads CASSIAPSGANVLTF. The CDR3 DNA reads as TGTGCCAGTAGTATAGCCCCCTCTGGGGCCAACGTCCTGACTTTC. The genes are TRBV19 and TRBJ2-6, with D hard to call. Germline V gene sequence: CDR1 LNHDA, CDR2 SQIVND (reference sequence). This CDR3 region has 15 residues. V lost 1 base and J 0 bases, leaving 4 bases between the germline ends.

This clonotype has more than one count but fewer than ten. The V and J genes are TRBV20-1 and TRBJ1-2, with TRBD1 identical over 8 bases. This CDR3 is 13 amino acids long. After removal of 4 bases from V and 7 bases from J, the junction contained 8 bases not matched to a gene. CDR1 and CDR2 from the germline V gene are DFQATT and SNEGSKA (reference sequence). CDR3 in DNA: TGCAGTGCTACAAAGACAGGGACAGGTGGCTACACCTTC. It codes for CSATKTGTGGYTF.

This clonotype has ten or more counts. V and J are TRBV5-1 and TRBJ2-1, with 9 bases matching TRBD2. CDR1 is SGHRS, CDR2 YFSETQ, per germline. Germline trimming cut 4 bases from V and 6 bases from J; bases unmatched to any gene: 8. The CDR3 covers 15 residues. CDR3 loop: CASSPPLAGFNEQFF. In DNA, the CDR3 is TGCGCCAGCAGCCCTCCCCTAGCGGGGTTCAATGAGCAGTTCTTC.

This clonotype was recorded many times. Here the CDR3 reads CSAWARQETQYF. The CDR3 nucleotides are TGCAGTGCCTGGGCACGACAAGAGACCCAGTACTTC. V gene TRBV20-1 combines with J gene TRBJ2-5, with D unresolved. This CDR3 has 12 amino acids. V dropped 6 bases and J dropped 2 bases, with 10 bases sitting between them. Germline V gene lookup returns CDR1 DFQATT and CDR2 SNEGSKA (reference sequence).

CDR3 sequence (DNA): TGTGCCAGCAGCCTAAATGCCCCGACAGGGGGCGGGGAGACCCAGTACTTC. Translation: CASSLNAPTGGGETQYF. The chain has TRBV7-2 and TRBJ2-5, with 10 bases that match TRBD1. V gave up 5 bases and J gave up 5 bases; unmatched junction bases: 14. The CDR3 extends over 17 amino acids. CDR1 is SGHTA, CDR2 FQGNSA, per germline.

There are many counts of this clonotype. The CDR3 sequence is CAVPGWGHEQYV. The CDR3 DNA reads as TGTGCCGTCCCTGGGTGGGGGCACGAGCAGTACGTC. This chain links TRBV6-1 with TRBJ2-7; TRBD1 might be the D (6 bases). CDR3 length: 12 residues. Germline V CDR1 and CDR2: MNHNS, SASEGT. V was pared by 11 bases and J by 5 bases, with 16 bases between.

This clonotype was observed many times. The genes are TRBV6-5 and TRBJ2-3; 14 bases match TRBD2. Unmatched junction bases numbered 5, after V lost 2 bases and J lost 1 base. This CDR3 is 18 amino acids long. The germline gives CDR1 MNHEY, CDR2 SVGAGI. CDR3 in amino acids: CASSYGLAGGLGTDTQYF. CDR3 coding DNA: TGTGCCAGCAGTTACGGACTAGCGGGGGGTCTTGGCACAGATACGCAGTATTTT.

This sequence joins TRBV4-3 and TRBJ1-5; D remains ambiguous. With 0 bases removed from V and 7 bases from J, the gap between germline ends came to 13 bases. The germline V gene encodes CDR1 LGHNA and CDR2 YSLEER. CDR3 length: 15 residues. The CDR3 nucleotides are TGCGCCAGCAGCCAAGATAGGTCTGAGAGGCAGCCCCAGCATTTT. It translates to CASSQDRSERQPQHF.

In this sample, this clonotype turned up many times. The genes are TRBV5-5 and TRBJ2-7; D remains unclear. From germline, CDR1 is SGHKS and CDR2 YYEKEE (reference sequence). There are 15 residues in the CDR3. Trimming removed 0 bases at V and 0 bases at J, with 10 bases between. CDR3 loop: CASSLAPTPSYEQYF. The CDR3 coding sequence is TGTGCCAGCAGCTTGGCCCCGACACCCTCCTACGAGCAGTACTTC. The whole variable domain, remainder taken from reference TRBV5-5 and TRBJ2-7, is DAGVTQSPTHLIKTRGQQVTLRCSPISGHKSVSWYQQVLGQGPQFIFQYYEKEERGRGNFPDRFSARQFPNYSSELNVNALLLGDSALYLCASSLAPTPSYEQYFGPGTRLTVT.

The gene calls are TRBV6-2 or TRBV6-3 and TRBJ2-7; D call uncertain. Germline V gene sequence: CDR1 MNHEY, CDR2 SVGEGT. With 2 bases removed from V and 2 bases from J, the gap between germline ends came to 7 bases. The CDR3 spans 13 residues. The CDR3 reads CASSYMEAYEQYV. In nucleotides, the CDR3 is TGTGCCAGCAGTTACATGGAAGCCTACGAGCAGTACGTC.

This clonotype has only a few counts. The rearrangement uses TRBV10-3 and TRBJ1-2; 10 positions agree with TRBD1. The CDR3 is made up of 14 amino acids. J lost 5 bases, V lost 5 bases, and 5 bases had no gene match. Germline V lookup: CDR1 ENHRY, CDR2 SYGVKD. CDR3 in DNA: TGTGCCATCAGTCAGGACAGGGGGACGTATGGCTACACCTTC. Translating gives CAISQDRGTYGYTF.

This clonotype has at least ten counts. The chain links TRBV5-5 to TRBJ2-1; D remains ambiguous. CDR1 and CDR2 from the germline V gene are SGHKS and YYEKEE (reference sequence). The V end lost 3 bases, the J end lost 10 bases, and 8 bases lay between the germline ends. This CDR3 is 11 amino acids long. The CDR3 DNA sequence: TGTGCCAGCAGCTCGACTGACGAGCAGTTCTTC. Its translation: CASSSTDEQFF.

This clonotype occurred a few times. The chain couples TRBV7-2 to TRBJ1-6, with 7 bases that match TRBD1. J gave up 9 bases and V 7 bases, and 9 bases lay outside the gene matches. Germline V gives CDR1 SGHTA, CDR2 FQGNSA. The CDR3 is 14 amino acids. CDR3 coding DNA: TGTGCCAGCAACACCGGGACAGATACTTCACCCCTCCACTTT. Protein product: CASNTGTDTSPLHF.